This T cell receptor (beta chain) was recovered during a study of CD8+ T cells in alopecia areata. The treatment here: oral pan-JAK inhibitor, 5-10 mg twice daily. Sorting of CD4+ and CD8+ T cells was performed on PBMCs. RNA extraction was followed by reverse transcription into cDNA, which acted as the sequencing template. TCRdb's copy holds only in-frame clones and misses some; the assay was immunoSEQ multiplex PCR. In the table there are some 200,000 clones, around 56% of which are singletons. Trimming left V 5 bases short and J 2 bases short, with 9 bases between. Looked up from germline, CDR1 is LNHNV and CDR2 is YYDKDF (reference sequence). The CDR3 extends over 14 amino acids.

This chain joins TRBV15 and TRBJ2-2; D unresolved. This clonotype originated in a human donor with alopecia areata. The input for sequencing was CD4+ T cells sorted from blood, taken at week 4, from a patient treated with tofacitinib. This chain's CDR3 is CATSLTRNTGELFF. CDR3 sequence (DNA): TGTGCCACCAGCTTGACTCGCAACACCGGGGAGCTGTTTTTT.